The 12 T cell receptor beta chains listed next were all sequenced from one sample in a study of CD8 T cells in Susac syndrome. Random-hexamer reverse transcription was applied to roughly 0.5 to 1 ug RNA. TCRdb used MiXCR to reprocess the immunoSEQ multiplex PCR reads, holding one entry per CDR3 protein. The sample includes roughly 120,000 distinct CDR3 sequences, about 96% of them seen just once. The specimen sequenced was CD4+ T cells from PBMCs. The receptors originated from a human donor in good health.

The chain has TRBV30 and TRBJ2-7; possible D gene TRBD1, 5 bases. Germline V CDR1 and CDR2: GTSNPN, SVGIG (reference sequence). V lost 8 bases to trimming and J lost 4 bases, with 12 bases between them. There are 11 residues in the CDR3. The CDR3 spells CAGQDSYEQYF. The CDR3, as DNA: TGTGCCGGGCAAGACAGTTACGAGCAGTACTTC. Full variable domain (outside the CDR3, taken from reference TRBV30 and TRBJ2-7): SQTIHQWPATLVQPVGSPLSLECTVEGTSNPNLYWYRQAAGRGLQLLFYSVGIGQISSEVPQNLSASRPQDRQFILSSKKLLLSDSGFYLCAGQDSYEQYFGPGTRLTVT.

The rearrangement links TRBV12-3 or TRBV12-4 to TRBJ1-3; D gene uncertain. The CDR3 has 16 residues. Deletions cut 2 bases from V and 0 bases from J, with 11 bases between. The CDR3 nucleotides read TGTGCCAGCAGTTTAATAGGACGGAGCTCTGGAAACACCATATATTTT. Its protein product is CASSLIGRSSGNTIYF.

The chain joins TRBV6-2 or TRBV6-3 to TRBJ1-5, with 7 bases lining up with TRBD1. CDR1 and CDR2 (germline): MNHEY, SVGEGT. The CDR3 contains 14 residues. Trimming removed 5 bases from V and 6 bases from J; junction bases left unmatched: 7. CDR3 bases: TGTGCCAGCAGTCGTACAGGGGACAGTCAGCCCCAGCATTTT. Translating gives CASSRTGDSQPQHF.

The genes are TRBV5-4 and TRBJ2-1; D is undetermined. With 4 bases removed from V and 0 bases from J, the gap between germline ends came to 11 bases. The CDR3 runs to 15 residues. From germline, CDR1 is SGHNT and CDR2 YYREEE (reference sequence). The DNA of the CDR3 is TGTGCCAGCAGCCCGCCTACCAGCTCCTACAATGAGCAGTTCTTC. Translation gives CASSPPTSSYNEQFF.

V is TRBV3-1 and J is TRBJ1-1; TRBD1 agrees at 7 bases. Germline loops: CDR1 LGHDT, CDR2 YNNKEL (reference sequence). The CDR3 length is 13 residues. V lost 4 bases to trimming and J lost 4 bases; unmatched junction nucleotides: 3. The CDR3, as DNA: TGTGCCAGCAGCCTAGGGACAGTCACTGAAGCTTTCTTT. Protein sequence: CASSLGTVTEAFF.

The rearrangement joins TRBV5-1 to TRBJ1-1; 8 bases fit TRBD1. CDR3 length: 15 amino acids. The J segment lost 3 bases and the V segment lost 1 base, leaving 5 bases of the junction unmatched. The germline V gene encodes CDR1 SGHRS and CDR2 YFSETQ. CDR3 bases: TGCGCCAGCAGCTTGCAGGGGGCGTGGGACACTGAAGCTTTCTTT. This codes for CASSLQGAWDTEAFF.

The rearrangement uses TRBV5-1 and TRBJ2-3; D is undetermined. The length of the CDR3 is 11 residues. The ends were cut back, 2 bases at V and 5 bases at J, with 3 bases in the middle. Germline CDR1 SGHRS, CDR2 YFSETQ. The CDR3 bases are TGCGCCAGCAGCTTCAAAGATACGCAGTATTTT. This encodes CASSFKDTQYF.

The rearrangement joins TRBV5-1 to TRBJ2-7, with TRBD2 matching over 9 bases. The V gene end was trimmed by 7 bases and the J gene end by 1 base; junction bases not matched to a gene: 9. This CDR3 spans 15 amino acids. Germline V gene sequence: CDR1 SGHRS, CDR2 YFSETQ. The CDR3 here is CASPVAGGPSYEQYF. CDR3 in DNA: TGCGCCAGCCCGGTGGCGGGAGGGCCGTCCTACGAGCAGTACTTC. The complete variable domain, with remaining parts taken from reference TRBV5-1 and TRBJ2-7, reads KAGVTQTPRYLIKTRGQQVTLSCSPISGHRSVSWYQQTPGQGLQFLFEYFSETQRNKGNFPGRFSGRQFSNSRSEMNVSTLELGDSALYLCASPVAGGPSYEQYFGPGTRLTVT.

The J gene is TRBJ2-1, the V gene TRBV7-9; D remains ambiguous. Germline-derived CDR1 and CDR2 are SEHNR and FQNEAQ (reference sequence). The CDR3 sequence is 15 residues long. The ends were cut back, 4 bases at V and 7 bases at J, with 17 bases in the middle. Here the CDR3 reads CASSYPGPLVNEQFF. The DNA for the CDR3 is TGTGCCAGCAGCTACCCCGGGCCCCTAGTAAATGAGCAGTTCTTC.

V is TRBV5-1 and J is TRBJ1-2; D might be TRBD1 (6 bases). Trimming shortened V by 6 bases and J by 2 bases, and 17 bases separated the two germline ends. The CDR3 spans 15 residues. Germline loops: CDR1 SGHRS, CDR2 YFSETQ. The CDR3, as DNA: TGCGCCAGCACCGCAATGACCACAGGGAACTATGGCTACACCTTC. This sequence encodes CASTAMTTGNYGYTF.

The V gene is TRBV2, the J gene TRBJ2-7, with D unresolved. Germline CDR1 SNHLY, CDR2 FYNNEI. There are 12 residues in the CDR3. The V end lost 0 bases, the J end lost 3 bases, and 3 bases lay between the germline ends. The CDR3 bases are TGTGCCAGCAGTGAAGCGGGCTACGAGCAGTACTTC. Translated: CASSEAGYEQYF. Based on the CDR3 plus reference TRBV2 and TRBJ2-7, the full variable domain is EPEVTQTPSHQVTQMGQEVILRCVPISNHLYFYWYRQILGQKVEFLVSFYNNEISEKSEIFDDQFSVERPDGSNFTLKIRSTKLEDSAMYFCASSEAGYEQYFGPGTRLTVT.

This sequence joins TRBV5-1 and TRBJ2-3, with a possible D match to TRBD2 (6 bases). The CDR3 loop spans 15 amino acids. Trimming took 2 bases from V and 4 from J, leaving 14 bases between them. Per the germline V gene, CDR1 is SGHRS and CDR2 is YFSETQ. The CDR3 spells CASSFGRREADTQYF. DNA for the CDR3: TGCGCCAGCAGCTTCGGCCGGAGGGAGGCAGATACGCAGTATTTT. The full variable domain, completed using reference TRBV5-1 and TRBJ2-3, is KAGVTQTPRYLIKTRGQQVTLSCSPISGHRSVSWYQQTPGQGLQFLFEYFSETQRNKGNFPGRFSGRQFSNSRSEMNVSTLELGDSALYLCASSFGRREADTQYFGPGTRLTVL.